These 29 T cell receptor beta chains came from one sample sequenced in a study of blood T cell repertoires in COVID-19 (dated by TCRdb to between 2020 and 2021). The library came from the immunoSEQ multiplex PCR assay. The immuneACCESS repertoire file appears here via TCRdb, limited to in-frame rearrangements. These files lack a portion of the clones; in checked studies, under half of the deficit traces to unresolved V genes, and the cause of the others is not known. This sample has 50,000 to 70,000 clones in its table, and about 89% of those were observed once. The biggest ten clones account for under 8% of the sample. Sample: peripheral blood. The source of these receptors is a man in his 60s with active or convalescent COVID-19.

V gene TRBV19 combines with J gene TRBJ2-3; D remains ambiguous. The germline CDR1 and CDR2 sequences are LNHDA and SQIVND (reference sequence). The CDR3 sequence is 15 residues long. Trimming stripped 1 base from V and 2 bases from J, with 10 bases between. The CDR3 region has the DNA TGTGCCAGTAGTATAGGTCAGATTAACACAGATACGCAGTATTTT. Translating it yields CASSIGQINTDTQYF.

The V and J genes are TRBV30 and TRBJ2-4; TRBD1 aligns across 7 bases. Losses at the gene ends were 5 bases for V and 4 bases for J; bases not matched to a gene: 8. Per the germline V gene, CDR1 is GTSNPN and CDR2 is SVGIG (reference sequence). This CDR3 is built from 14 residues. The CDR3 sequence is CAWGGQAPKNIQYF. The DNA for the CDR3 is TGTGCCTGGGGCGGACAGGCACCAAAAAACATTCAGTACTTC.

The chain is built from TRBV5-4 and TRBJ2-7; TRBD2 aligns across 7 bases. The CDR3 covers 15 residues. CDR1 is SGHNT and CDR2 is YYREEE in the germline V gene (reference sequence). J lost 0 bases, V lost 3 bases, and 6 bases had no gene match. The CDR3 nucleotides read TGTGCCAGCAGCTGGCGGCGGGGGAGCTCCTACGAGCAGTACTTC. Its protein is CASSWRRGSSYEQYF.

The chain joins TRBV11-2 to TRBJ1-2; D is unclear. Trimming left V 1 base short and J 9 bases short, with 12 bases between. The germline V gene encodes CDR1 SGHAT and CDR2 FQNNGV. This CDR3 contains 13 residues. The CDR3 sequence: CASSLVQRRSYTF. CDR3 DNA sequence: TGTGCCAGCAGCTTAGTGCAACGGCGGAGCTACACCTTC.

The chain joins TRBV18 to TRBJ2-4; 14 bases map to TRBD2. The J segment lost 4 bases and the V segment lost 1 base, leaving 3 bases of the junction unmatched. Germline lookup yields CDR1 KGHSH and CDR2 LQKENI. The CDR3 is 17 amino acids. The CDR3 sequence is CASSPLGLAGGKNIQYF. CDR3 sequence (DNA): TGTGCCAGCTCACCACTCGGACTAGCGGGAGGAAAAAACATTCAGTACTTC.

The chain employs TRBV5-1 and TRBJ1-4; no reliable D call. The germline gives CDR1 SGHRS, CDR2 YFSETQ. CDR3 size: 14 residues. V was cut by 0 bases and J by 0 bases, with 3 bases left in between. DNA for the CDR3: TGCGCCAGCAGCTTGGCCTCAACTAATGAAAAACTGTTTTTT. It encodes CASSLASTNEKLFF.

This clone was counted between two and nine times. This chain joins TRBV5-4 and TRBJ1-6; weak D call: TRBD1 (6 bases). Between the trimmed V and J ends, which lost 4 bases and 6 bases, there was a span of 20 bases. This CDR3 contains 17 residues. CDR1 SGHNT and CDR2 YYREEE come from the germline V gene (reference sequence). CDR3 in DNA: TGTGCCAGCAGCCCCGCAAGGGTCGGGACAACTAATTCACCCCTCCACTTT. This translates into CASSPARVGTTNSPLHF.

The chain couples TRBV19 to TRBJ2-5; TRBD1 matches 9 bases. CDR3 length equals 14 residues. The J segment lost 5 bases and the V segment lost 5 bases, leaving 6 bases of the junction unmatched. The germline gives CDR1 LNHDA, CDR2 SQIVND (reference sequence). As DNA, the CDR3 is TGTGCCAGTAGTCCGGGACAGGGTACGGAGACCCAGTACTTC. Amino acids: CASSPGQGTETQYF.

V and J are TRBV9 and TRBJ1-1; 8 bases align to TRBD1. The CDR3 is 15 residues long. V lost 0 bases to trimming and J lost 5 bases; unmatched junction nucleotides: 6. Germline CDR1 and CDR2: SGDLS and YYNGEE. The DNA for the CDR3 is TGTGCCAGCAGCGTAGATCAGGGGGCGATTACTGAAGCTTTCTTT. Translated: CASSVDQGAITEAFF.

The gene calls are TRBV7-8 and TRBJ2-7; TRBD1 matches 8 bases. This CDR3 has 15 amino acids. Germline loops: CDR1 SGHVS, CDR2 FQNEAQ. V lost 1 base and J lost 3; bases outside the gene matches: 5. The CDR3, as DNA: TGTGCCAGCAGCTTAGAAGCAGGGGGCGTCTACGAGCAGTACTTC. Translation gives CASSLEAGGVYEQYF.

By share of the sample, this clone is medium-sized. The rearrangement joins TRBV9 to TRBJ2-1; perhaps TRBD2 as D (6 bases). The CDR3 is 13 amino acids. V lost 3 bases, J lost 2 bases, and 6 bases lay in between. Germline CDR1 is SGDLS and CDR2 is YYNGEE. The chain's CDR3 is CASSGLAYNEQFF. Written as DNA, the CDR3 is TGTGCCAGCAGCGGACTAGCCTACAATGAGCAGTTCTTC.

The rearrangement links TRBV4-1 to TRBJ1-5, with 8 bases identical to TRBD1. The CDR3 has 16 residues. Germline V gene lookup returns CDR1 MGHRA and CDR2 YSYEKL. V lost 1 base, J lost 2 bases, and 4 bases stayed unmatched. CDR3 nucleotides: TGCGCCAGCAGCCAAGCAGGGGGCTTCGGCAATCAGCCCCAGCATTTT. The encoded protein is CASSQAGGFGNQPQHF.

The chain uses TRBV28 and TRBJ1-5; D call uncertain. The V gene's germline CDR1 is MDHEN and CDR2 SYDVKM. Trimming removed 4 bases at V and 0 bases at J, with 13 bases between. The CDR3 is made up of 16 amino acids. CDR3 DNA sequence: TGTGCCAGCAGTTCTCGCGGGGATTATAGCAATCAGCCCCAGCATTTT. It yields the protein CASSSRGDYSNQPQHF.

The chain couples TRBV7-9 to TRBJ2-2; TRBD2 matches at 9 bases. The CDR3 has 14 amino acids. CDR1 is SEHNR, CDR2 FQNEAQ, per germline (reference sequence). CDR3 in amino acids: CAPFGSGGPGELFF. CDR3 coding DNA: TGTGCTCCCTTCGGTAGCGGGGGTCCCGGGGAGCTGTTTTTT.

This chain links TRBV3-1 (or the pseudogene TRBV3-2) with TRBJ2-1; 8 nucleotides align to TRBD1. Per germline, CDR1 LGHDT and CDR2 YNNKEL (reference sequence). After removal of 7 bases from V and 3 bases from J, the junction contained 5 bases not matched to a gene. The CDR3 has 14 amino acids. Here the CDR3 reads CASTDRGHYNEQFF. DNA for the CDR3: TGTGCCAGCACCGACAGGGGACACTACAATGAGCAGTTCTTC.

The genes are TRBV19 and TRBJ2-1; TRBD2 aligns across 9 bases. The germline gives CDR1 LNHDA, CDR2 SQIVND (reference sequence). The trim removed 3 bases at V and 10 bases at J, leaving 16 bases unmatched. The CDR3 loop spans 17 amino acids. CDR3 protein: CASSMLGLALVSGEQFF. Written as DNA, the CDR3 is TGTGCCAGTAGTATGCTGGGACTAGCCTTAGTTTCAGGAGAGCAGTTCTTC.

The J gene is TRBJ2-7, the V gene TRBV10-3; 12 nucleotides align to TRBD1. The CDR3 extends over 15 amino acids. V dropped 3 bases and J dropped 7; count of bases not matched to a gene: 7. Per the germline V gene, CDR1 is ENHRY and CDR2 is SYGVKD. CDR3 region: CAISEGGQGAREQYF. The DNA of the CDR3 is TGTGCCATCAGTGAAGGGGGACAGGGGGCGCGGGAGCAGTACTTC.

The chain combines TRBV28 with TRBJ1-2; D perhaps matches TRBD1 (6 bases). The CDR3 totals 15 residues. Trimming took off 6 bases at V and 6 bases at J, with 20 bases between the two ends. CDR1 and CDR2 (germline): MDHEN, SYDVKM. The CDR3 region is CASRPDRRNVDGYTF. The CDR3 nucleotides are TGTGCCAGCAGACCTGACAGGAGGAATGTTGATGGCTACACCTTC.

This rearrangement joins TRBV3-1 (or the pseudogene TRBV3-2) to TRBJ2-5; 10 bases agree with TRBD1. This CDR3 is built from 14 residues. CDR1 and CDR2 from the germline V gene are LGHDT and YNNKEL (reference sequence). Trimming removed 4 bases from V and 4 bases from J; junction bases left unmatched: 3. For the CDR3, the DNA is TGTGCCAGCAGCCCCGGGACAGGGGTAGAGACCCAGTACTTC. It is translated as CASSPGTGVETQYF.

The rearrangement links TRBV18 to TRBJ1-1, with 9 bases aligning to TRBD1. CDR1 and CDR2 from the germline V gene are KGHSH and LQKENI. V lost 5 bases to trimming and J lost 5 bases; unmatched junction nucleotides: 12. The CDR3 consists of 16 residues. CDR3 region: CASSSSPGQGGTEAFF. CDR3 in DNA: TGTGCCAGCTCATCGTCACCGGGACAGGGAGGGACTGAAGCTTTCTTT.

Here the CDR3 reads CASSRKAQAGELFF. CDR3 sequence (DNA): TGTGCCAGTAGCCGAAAGGCACAGGCCGGGGAGCTGTTTTTT. The V gene is TRBV19, the J gene TRBJ2-2, with D maybe TRBD1 (5 bases). Deletions cut 6 bases from V and 6 bases from J, with 14 bases between. Germline V gene lookup returns CDR1 LNHDA and CDR2 SQIVND (reference sequence). The length of the CDR3 is 14 residues.

The J gene is TRBJ2-7, the V gene TRBV3-1 (or the pseudogene TRBV3-2), with 7 nucleotides matching TRBD2. This CDR3 is built from 14 residues. The trim removed 4 bases at V and 4 bases at J, leaving 7 bases unmatched. Per germline, CDR1 LGHDT and CDR2 YNNKEL (reference sequence). The CDR3 region is CASSPTGTNYEQYF. The CDR3 nucleotides read TGTGCCAGCAGCCCAACCGGGACTAATTACGAGCAGTACTTC.

The CDR3 nucleotides read TGTGCCAGCAGCTTGTATACAGATACGCAGTATTTT. Amino acids: CASSLYTDTQYF. The chain is built from TRBV5-8 and TRBJ2-3, with D unresolved. The germline gives CDR1 SGHTS, CDR2 YDEGEE. The V end was cut by 1 base, the J end by 3 bases, with 3 bases between. This CDR3 comprises 12 residues.

V is TRBV10-3 and J is TRBJ2-3; TRBD2 matches at 9 bases. J lost 6 bases, V lost 6 bases, and 10 bases had no gene match. The CDR3 is 15 amino acids. CDR1 is ENHRY and CDR2 is SYGVKD in the germline V gene. The CDR3 DNA reads TGTGCCATCAGGCTACTAGCGGGCTTTTCGGATACGCAGTATTTT. Protein product: CAIRLLAGFSDTQYF.

V gene TRBV15 combines with J gene TRBJ2-3; 7 nucleotides line up with TRBD2. The V gene's germline CDR1 is LNHNV and CDR2 YYDKDF (reference sequence). The J segment lost 4 bases and the V segment lost 0 bases, leaving 1 base of the junction unmatched. The CDR3 runs to 14 residues. CDR3 sequence (DNA): TGTGCCACCAGCAGAGAAGCGGGGCCAGATACGCAGTATTTT. Amino acids: CATSREAGPDTQYF.

This chain connects TRBV27 to TRBJ1-2, with TRBD1 matching over 7 bases. Germline CDR1 is MNHEY and CDR2 is SMNVEV (reference sequence). This CDR3 is built from 14 residues. J lost 8 bases, V lost 4 bases, and 10 bases had no gene match. CDR3 region: CASSSYRDSGGYTF. The CDR3 region has the DNA TGTGCCAGCAGTTCCTACCGGGACAGTGGGGGCTACACCTTC.

Note on this clone: At one end, the junction sequence differs from germline, possibly due to a read error. The chain couples TRBV12-5 to TRBJ2-1, with 10 bases lining up with TRBD1. Looked up from germline, CDR1 is LGHNT and CDR2 is FRNRAP. This CDR3 region has 10 residues. The CDR3 nucleotides read TGTGCTAGCGAAGGGACAGGGGTTATCTTC. This gives the protein CASEGTGVIF.

The chain links TRBV4-1 to TRBJ2-7; 8 nucleotides align to TRBD1. This CDR3 is 15 amino acids long. CDR1 is MGHRA, CDR2 YSYEKL, per germline. V lost 1 base to trimming and J lost 3 bases; unmatched junction nucleotides: 5. The CDR3 nucleotides read TGCGCCAGCAGCCAAGTAGGACAGGGCAACTACGAGCAGTACTTC. It specifies CASSQVGQGNYEQYF.

This sequence joins TRBV29-1 and TRBJ1-5; D is possibly TRBD1 (5 bases). This CDR3 spans 12 amino acids. Trimming pared 7 bases from V and 4 bases from J, leaving 11 bases between. In germline, CDR1 is SQVTM, CDR2 ANQGSEA. The CDR3 nucleotides are TGCAGCGCGAAACAGGAGAATCAGCCCCAGCATTTT. This gives the protein CSAKQENQPQHF.